The next 20 T cell receptor beta chains were all read from a single sample in a study of metastatic and nonmetastatic thyroid tumors. Each patient came to thyroid surgery without any prior treatment (of any kind). TCRdb redid the clone calls on the PCR reads using MiXCR. The sample comprises some 14,000 clones, about an eighth of which are singletons, and 14% to 15% rests with the top ten. Material for sequencing was blood. The receptors derive from a female donor with papillary thyroid cancer or a benign thyroid nodule (not recorded which). Some clones in this sample may be carry-over from other donors' samples.

In its sample, this clone ranks as medium-sized. V gene TRBV19 combines with J gene TRBJ2-3, with 10 bases that match TRBD2. After removal of 8 bases from V and 2 bases from J, the junction contained 4 bases not matched to a gene. This CDR3 is built from 14 residues. CDR1 and CDR2 (germline): LNHDA, SQIVND (reference sequence). The CDR3 spells CASGSGGYTDTQYF. The CDR3, as DNA: TGTGCCAGTGGTAGCGGGGGGTACACAGATACGCAGTATTTT.

For this clone: The junction does not match germline at one end; this may be a read error. In the same sample, other DNA sequences code for this CDR3. This chain connects TRBV5-1 to TRBJ2-2; D possibly corresponds to TRBD2 (5 bases). CDR3 length: 15 amino acids. Germline V gene data show CDR1 as SGHRS and CDR2 as YFSETQ. The CDR3 DNA reads TGCGCCAGCAGCCAGCGTAGTACTGGAGCCGGGGAGCTGTTTTTC. Encoded protein: CASSQRSTGAGELFF.

Many counts were recorded for this clone. The chain uses TRBV19 and TRBJ2-1; tentatively, D is TRBD1 (6 bases). From germline, CDR1 is LNHDA and CDR2 SQIVND (reference sequence). Trimming took 8 bases from V and 7 from J, leaving 21 bases between them. The CDR3 sequence is 15 residues long. The CDR3 region is CASGGFGQSQNEQFF. CDR3 coding DNA: TGTGCCAGTGGGGGCTTCGGACAGAGTCAGAATGAGCAGTTCTTC.

At least ten counts were recorded for this clone. V usage is TRBV24-1 and J usage is TRBJ2-1, with TRBD2 matching 10 bases. The CDR3 loop spans 17 amino acids. With V trimmed by 3 bases and J by 1 base, 5 bases remained unmatched. Per the germline V gene, CDR1 is KGHDR and CDR2 is SFDVKD. The CDR3 reads CATSDRTSGESYNEQFF. In DNA form, the CDR3 reads TGTGCCACCAGTGATCGGACTAGCGGCGAATCCTACAATGAGCAGTTCTTC.

This clone is labeled medium-sized. V and J are TRBV20-1 and TRBJ2-7, with 12 bases lining up with TRBD1. Germline V gene data show CDR1 as DFQATT and CDR2 as SNEGSKA (reference sequence). The CDR3 consists of 14 residues. V lost 6 bases, J lost 5 bases, and 8 bases stayed unmatched. The CDR3 DNA is TGCAGTGCCGAAACAGGGACAGGGGGCAACGAGCAGTACTTC. It encodes CSAETGTGGNEQYF.

This clone appeared many times. The rearrangement joins TRBV14 to TRBJ2-1; 13 bases map to TRBD2. With 4 bases clipped from V and 7 bases from J, the junction kept 4 bases outside the gene matches. The CDR3 spans 15 residues. The germline V gene encodes CDR1 SGHDN and CDR2 FVKESK. The CDR3 loop reads CASSRTSGRANEQFF. The CDR3 DNA reads as TGTGCCAGCAGCCGAACTAGCGGGAGGGCGAATGAGCAGTTCTTC.

Turning to this clone: With a much larger clone just one base away, this may be a read error. Other DNA sequences in this sample translate to the same CDR3. DNA for the CDR3: TGTGCCAGCAGTGTATGGGACGGGGGGGGAGAGACCCAGTACTTC. It encodes CASSVWDGGGETQYF. The chain recombines TRBV9 with TRBJ2-5, with 8 bases aligning to TRBD2. The CDR3 totals 15 residues. The trim removed 5 bases at V and 4 bases at J, leaving 10 bases unmatched. Germline CDR1 is SGDLS and CDR2 is YYNGEE.

This clone was found many times. The CDR3 sequence is CASSPEGGPQHF. CDR3 DNA: TGTGCCAGCAGCCCGGAAGGCGGGCCCCAGCATTTT. The chain recombines TRBV9 with TRBJ1-5, with D unresolved. Germline V CDR1 and CDR2: SGDLS, YYNGEE. Trimming removed 4 bases from V and 9 bases from J, with 11 bases in between. The CDR3 length is 12 residues.

This clone was counted many times. The gene calls are TRBV9 and TRBJ2-7; 8 bases are a match to TRBD2. V gave up 0 bases and J gave up 5 bases; unmatched junction bases: 7. The germline gives CDR1 SGDLS, CDR2 YYNGEE. The CDR3 length is 15 residues. The CDR3 bases are TGTGCCAGCAGCGTAGGAGGACTAGCCGGGAACGAGCAGTACTTC. Residues: CASSVGGLAGNEQYF.

This clone is medium-sized in the sample. In DNA form, the CDR3 reads TGTGCCAGCAGTGACCGACCTAGCTCCTACGAGCAGTACTTC. It specifies CASSDRPSSYEQYF. The chain has TRBV12-3 or TRBV12-4 and TRBJ2-7; no reliable D call. V lost 5 bases and J lost 0, with 11 bases in between. This CDR3 region has 14 residues.

Details on this clone: At one of its ends the junction is not consistent with the germline gene, which may arise from a read error. The chain uses TRBV28 and TRBJ2-2, with a tentative D call TRBD2 (6 bases). Looked up from germline, CDR1 is MDHEN and CDR2 is SYDVKM. The CDR3 runs 15 residues. The DNA for the CDR3 is TGTGCCAGACTTAGCGGAGGAGCGAACACCGGGGAGATGTTTTTT. This translates into CARLSGGANTGEMFF.

The chain carries TRBV27 and TRBJ2-1; D remains unclear. V was shortened by 8 bases and J by 4 bases, with 18 bases between the two germline ends. Germline CDR1 MNHEY, CDR2 SMNVEV (reference sequence). The CDR3 consists of 15 residues. The CDR3 reads CASGGVGSFYNEQFF. CDR3 nucleotide sequence: TGTGCCAGCGGCGGAGTGGGGTCCTTTTACAATGAGCAGTTCTTC.

At least ten counts were recorded for this clone. As DNA, the CDR3 is TGTGCCAGCAGTACCTCTTTGCTAGCGGGAGATTACAATGAGCAGTTCTTC. Residues: CASSTSLLAGDYNEQFF. The chain uses TRBV2 and TRBJ2-1; 10 nucleotides match TRBD2. J was trimmed by 4 bases and V by 5 bases; bases with no gene match: 11. CDR3 length: 17 amino acids. Germline CDR1 is SNHLY and CDR2 is FYNNEI.

This chain joins TRBV9 and TRBJ1-2, with D tentatively TRBD1 (6 bases). The CDR3 totals 17 residues. The germline V gene has CDR1 SGDLS and CDR2 YYNGEE. V lost 3 bases to trimming and J lost 2 bases, with 20 bases between them. For the CDR3, the DNA is TGTGCCAGCAGCGGACACAGGGTGGAGGAGGGAAACTATGGCTACACCTTC. Translated, it gives CASSGHRVEEGNYGYTF.

The gene calls are TRBV29-1 and TRBJ2-7; D is possibly TRBD1 or TRBD2 (5 bases each). With 7 bases removed from V and 3 bases from J, the gap between germline ends came to 13 bases. Germline CDR1 is SQVTM and CDR2 is ANQGSEA. CDR3 length equals 12 residues. This CDR3 is CSAQGPNYEQYF. Here the CDR3 DNA reads TGCAGCGCCCAGGGACCAAACTACGAGCAGTACTTC.

This clone is medium-sized. The chain is built from TRBV6-1 and TRBJ1-6; 7 nucleotides line up with TRBD1. The CDR3 is 13 residues long. The trim removed 7 bases at V and 7 bases at J, leaving 4 bases unmatched. Germline V gene data show CDR1 as MNHNS and CDR2 as SASEGT. CDR3 in amino acids: CASKDRDNSPLHF. The CDR3 region has the DNA TGTGCCAGCAAAGACAGGGACAATTCACCCCTCCACTTT.

The chain employs TRBV11-2 and TRBJ1-1; no reliable D call. V was clipped by 1 base and J by 12 bases, with 15 bases between them. There are 13 residues in the CDR3. Germline V gene data show CDR1 as SGHAT and CDR2 as FQNNGV. CDR3 protein: CASSLAFTSSSFF. CDR3 nucleotide sequence: TGTGCCAGCAGCTTAGCGTTCACCTCCTCCTCTTTCTTT.

This clone was seen repeatedly, ten times or more. A clone one base away is much larger, so this may be a read error. The CDR3 sequence: CASSYETGGYNEQFF. As DNA, the CDR3 is TGTGCCAGCAGTTACGAGACAGGGGGCTACAATGAGCAGTTCTTC. The chain links TRBV6-6 to TRBJ2-1; 9 bases match TRBD1. The V gene's germline CDR1 is MNHNY and CDR2 SVGAGI (reference sequence). Germline trimming cut 2 bases from V and 3 bases from J; bases unmatched to any gene: 2. There are 15 residues in the CDR3.

This clone was observed at least ten times. The rearrangement uses TRBV7-3 and TRBJ1-1; D not certain. The CDR3 sequence is 15 residues long. The V gene's germline CDR1 is SGHTA and CDR2 FQGTGA. Trimming removed 2 bases at V and 4 bases at J, with 14 bases between. Written as DNA, the CDR3 is TGTGCCAGCAGCTTAGTTGCTGGTGCAGGCACTGAAGCTTTCTTT. Its protein product is CASSLVAGAGTEAFF. Combining the CDR3 with reference TRBV7-3 and TRBJ1-1 gives the whole variable domain GAGVSQTPSNKVTEKGKYVELRCDPISGHTALYWYRQSLGQGPEFLIYFQGTGAADDSGLPNDRFFAVRPEGSVSTLKIQRTERGDSAVYLCASSLVAGAGTEAFFGQGTRLTVV.

This clone was seen a handful of times. The chain combines TRBV6-1 with TRBJ2-2; D is ambiguous. The CDR3 length is 15 residues. The V gene lost 5 bases and the J gene lost 4 bases, with 14 bases spanning the gap. Germline CDR1 reads MNHNS; CDR2 reads SASEGT. In DNA form, the CDR3 reads TGTGCCAGCAGTCCCTCTTTGGCCAGCACCGGGGAGCTGTTTTTT. It encodes CASSPSLASTGELFF.